This T cell receptor beta chain originates from a study of blood T cell repertoires in COVID-19. Study at large: Acute and convalescent COVID-19 specimens originated in the United States, Italy and Spain. PBMCs, B-cell-depleted T cells, or T cells provided the cDNA or gDNA that made up the material.

As handled by the study authors: The authors estimated nucleated cell counts from reference gene primer amplification. Sequenced by immunoSEQ multiplex PCR; TCRdb stores in-frame clones only, minus some. For V, J and clone size, that table is used; D and trimming come from the DNA. The sample has tens of thousands of clones; around 84% are singletons. CDR1 and CDR2 from the germline V gene are SEHNR and FQNEAQ (reference sequence). The germline V and J ends were trimmed by 3 bases and 6 bases, with 8 bases remaining between them. The CDR3 runs to 13 residues. The source is a man over 45 with acute or convalescent COVID-19. The sample taken for sequencing was peripheral blood. This sequence joins TRBV7-9 and TRBJ2-2, with a weak D call TRBD1 (6 bases). DNA for the CDR3: TGTGCCAGCAGCTTGGACAGTCCCGGGGAGCTGTTTTTT. Protein: CASSLDSPGELFF.